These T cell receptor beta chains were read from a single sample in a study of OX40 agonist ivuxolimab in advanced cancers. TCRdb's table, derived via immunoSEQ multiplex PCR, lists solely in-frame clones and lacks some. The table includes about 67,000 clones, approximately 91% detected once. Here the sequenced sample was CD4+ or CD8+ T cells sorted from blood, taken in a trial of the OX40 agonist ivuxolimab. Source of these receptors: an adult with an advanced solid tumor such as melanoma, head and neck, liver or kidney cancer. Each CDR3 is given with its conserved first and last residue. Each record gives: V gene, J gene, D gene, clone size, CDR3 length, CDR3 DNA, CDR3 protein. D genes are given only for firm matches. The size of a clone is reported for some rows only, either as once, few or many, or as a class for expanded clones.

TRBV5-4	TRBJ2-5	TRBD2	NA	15	TGTGCCAGCAGCCACGCGACTAGCTCCAAAGAGACCCAGTACTTC	CASSHATSSKETQYF
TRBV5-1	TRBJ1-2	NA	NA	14	TGCGCCAGCAGCTTGGCCGATCAGTCTTATGGCTACACCTTC	CASSLADQSYGYTF
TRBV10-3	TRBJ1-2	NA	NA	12	TGTGCCATCGGCGCGGACAGCTATGGCTACACCTTC	CAIGADSYGYTF
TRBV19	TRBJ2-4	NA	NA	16	TGTGCCAGTAGTATGCTGCGGGGCGAAGTCAAAAACATTCAGTACTTC	CASSMLRGEVKNIQYF
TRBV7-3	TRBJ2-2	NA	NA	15	TGTGCCAGCAGCCGGGGGTCGGCCGGCACCGGGGAGCTGTTTTTT	CASSRGSAGTGELFF
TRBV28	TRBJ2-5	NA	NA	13	TGTGCCAGCAGCCCGATAATTGGTAGGACCCAGTACTTC	CASSPIIGRTQYF
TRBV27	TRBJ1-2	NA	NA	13	TGTGCCAGCAGATCTCAGGCGGGGCTGCGCTACACCTTC	CASRSQAGLRYTF
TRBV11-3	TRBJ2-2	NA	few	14	TGTGCCAGCAGCGCCCTAAGGGACACCGGGGAGCTGTTTTTT	CASSALRDTGELFF
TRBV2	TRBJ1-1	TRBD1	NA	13	TGTGCCAGCAGTGCGGACAGGGACACTGAAGCTTTCTTT	CASSADRDTEAFF
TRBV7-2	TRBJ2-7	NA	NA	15	TGTGCCAGCAGCTTAGAGGGGTTATTCTCCTACGAGCAGTACTTC	CASSLEGLFSYEQYF
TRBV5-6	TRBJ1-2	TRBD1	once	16	TGTGCCAGCAGCTTGGGCGACAGGGGGCCGGGGGGAGGCTACACCTTC	CASSLGDRGPGGGYTF
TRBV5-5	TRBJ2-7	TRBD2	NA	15	TGTGCCAGCAGCCAACTAGCGGGAGGGCCCTACGAGCAGTACTTC	CASSQLAGGPYEQYF
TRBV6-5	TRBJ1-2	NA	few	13	TGTGCCAGCAGTTCCTCAGGGCGTCGGGGCTACACCTTC	CASSSSGRRGYTF
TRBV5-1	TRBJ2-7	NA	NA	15	TGCGCCAGCAGTTGGGCCCCTACCGGAACCTACGAGCAGTACTTC	CASSWAPTGTYEQYF
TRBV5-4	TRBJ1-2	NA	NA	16	TGTGCCAGCAGCTTGCACGTAGAATCTGGGCTCTATGGCTACACCTTC	CASSLHVESGLYGYTF
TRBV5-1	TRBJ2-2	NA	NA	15	TGCGCCAGCAGTGAGTCACCCACACAGGGCGGGGAGCTGTTTTTT	CASSESPTQGGELFF
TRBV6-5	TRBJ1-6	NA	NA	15	TGTGCCAGCACCTTCGCCTCCCAGGGAAATTCACCCCTCCACTTT	CASTFASQGNSPLHF
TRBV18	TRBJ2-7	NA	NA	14	TGTGCCAGCTCAGTGCAGGGCCAGATCGACGAGCAGTACTTC	CASSVQGQIDEQYF
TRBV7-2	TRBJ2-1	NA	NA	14	TGTGCCAGCAGCTTAGATAACTCCTACAATGAGCAGTTCTTC	CASSLDNSYNEQFF
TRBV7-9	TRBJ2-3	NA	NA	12	TGTGCCAGCAGCCCGAGGGACCAGGCGCAGTATTTT	CASSPRDQAQYF
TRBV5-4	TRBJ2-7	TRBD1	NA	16	TGTGCCAGCAGCTTGGGCCCGGACAGGGTCTCCTACGAGCAGTACTTC	CASSLGPDRVSYEQYF
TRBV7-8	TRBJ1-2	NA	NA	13	TGTGCCAGCAGCCTCCAGGGAAAGTACGGCTACACCTTC	CASSLQGKYGYTF
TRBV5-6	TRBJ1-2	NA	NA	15	TGTGCCAGCAGCTTGGATCGGGGGGCAGGGTATGGCTACACCTTC	CASSLDRGAGYGYTF
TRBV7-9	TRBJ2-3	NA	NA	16	TGTGCCAGCAGCCCCAGCGGGACACTTAGCACAGATACGCAGTATTTT	CASSPSGTLSTDTQYF
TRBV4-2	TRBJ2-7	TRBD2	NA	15	TGTGCCAGCAGCCAGACTAGCGGGGATCAATACGAGCAGTACTTC	CASSQTSGDQYEQYF
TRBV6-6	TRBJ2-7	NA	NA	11	TGTGCCAGCAAACACGAGGGGGAGCAGTACTTC	CASKHEGEQYF
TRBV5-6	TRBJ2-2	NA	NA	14	TGTGCCAGCAGACTGGGATCCGGGTCCGGGGAGCTGTTTTTT	CASRLGSGSGELFF
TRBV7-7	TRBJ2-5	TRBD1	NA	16	TGTGCCAGCAGCTTAGTAGTAGGGACAGGTCAAGAGACCCAGTACTTC	CASSLVVGTGQETQYF
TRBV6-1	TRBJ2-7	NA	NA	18	TGTGCCAGCAGCGAACTCGGCTCGGGGGTAGCGTATACCTACGAGCAGTACTTC	CASSELGSGVAYTYEQYF
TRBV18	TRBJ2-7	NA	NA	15	TGTGCCAGCTCACCCCCTCTTCGTCCGCGGAACGAGCAGTACTTC	CASSPPLRPRNEQYF
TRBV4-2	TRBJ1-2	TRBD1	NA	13	TGTGCCAGCAGACAGGGGAGGGAGGGTGGCTACACCTTC	CASRQGREGGYTF
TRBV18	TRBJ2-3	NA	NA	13	TGTGCCAGCTCACAGGGGAGCACAGATACGCAGTATTTT	CASSQGSTDTQYF
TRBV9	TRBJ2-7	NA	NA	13	TGTGCCAGCAGCGTAGCAGGAGGTAGCGAGCAGTACTTC	CASSVAGGSEQYF
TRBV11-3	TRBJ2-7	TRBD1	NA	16	TGTGCCAGCAGCTCGAAGCCGGACAGGGGCGCCTACGAGCAGTACTTC	CASSSKPDRGAYEQYF
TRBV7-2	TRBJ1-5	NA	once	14	TGTGCCAGCAGCTTAGTGGGCTCAGATCAGCCCCAGCATTTT	CASSLVGSDQPQHF
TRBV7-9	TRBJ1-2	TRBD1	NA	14	TGTGCCAGCAGCCAAACCCCGGGACAGGGAGGCTACACCTTC	CASSQTPGQGGYTF
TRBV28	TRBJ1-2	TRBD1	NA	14	TGTGCCAGCAGTCCAGGACAGGGGATGGGCGGCTACACCTTC	CASSPGQGMGGYTF
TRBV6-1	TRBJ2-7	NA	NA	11	TGTGCCAGCAGCCGCCAGTTCGAGCAGTACTTC	CASSRQFEQYF
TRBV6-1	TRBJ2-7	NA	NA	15	TGTGCCAGTAGGAAAAGGACTGGATCCTCCTACGAGCAGTACTTC	CASRKRTGSSYEQYF
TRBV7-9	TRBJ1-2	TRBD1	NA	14	TGTGCCAGCAGCCAAGGACAGGGACAATATGGCTACACCTTC	CASSQGQGQYGYTF
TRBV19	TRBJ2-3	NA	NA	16	TGTGCCAGTAGTATCAGAACGGCGATGGAAAGCCATACGCAGTATTTT	CASSIRTAMESHTQYF
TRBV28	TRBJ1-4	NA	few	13	TGTGCCAGCAGTTTTGGGCGGATTGAAAAACTGTTTTTT	CASSFGRIEKLFF
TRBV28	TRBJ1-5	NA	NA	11	TGTGCCAGCGAGGGAAATCAGCCCCAGCATTTT	CASEGNQPQHF
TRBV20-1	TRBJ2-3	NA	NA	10	TGCAGTGCTAGGTCAGATACGCAGTATTTT	CSARSDTQYF
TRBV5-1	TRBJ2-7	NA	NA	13	TGCGCCAGCAGCCACGGGTTTTCGGGCGAGCAGTACTTC	CASSHGFSGEQYF
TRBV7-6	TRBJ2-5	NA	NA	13	TGTGCCAGCAGCTGGGAGCGCGAAGAGACCCAGTACTTC	CASSWEREETQYF
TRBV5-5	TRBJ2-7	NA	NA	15	TGTGCCAGCAGCCCCTTTGTGGGACCGACCTACGAGCAGTACTTC	CASSPFVGPTYEQYF
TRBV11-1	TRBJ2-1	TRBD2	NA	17	TGTGCCAGCAGCTTAGCGAGGGGTACTAGCGGGAGGAATGAGCAGTTCTTC	CASSLARGTSGRNEQFF
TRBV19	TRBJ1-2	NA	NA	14	TGTGCCAGTAATGGAATCCAGGGGTCTGGTGGCTACACCTTC	CASNGIQGSGGYTF
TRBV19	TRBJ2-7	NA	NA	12	TGTGCCAGTAGTATAGGATCGGAGACGCAGTACTTC	CASSIGSETQYF
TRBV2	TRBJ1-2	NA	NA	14	TGTGCCAGCACCACCACCGACACCCGCTATGGCTACACCTTC	CASTTTDTRYGYTF
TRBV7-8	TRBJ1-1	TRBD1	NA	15	TGTGCCAGCAGCACAAGACAGGGGAGTGCGGCTGAAGCTTTCTTT	CASSTRQGSAAEAFF
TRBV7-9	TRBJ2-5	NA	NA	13	TGTGCCAGTAGGGGGGAAGTACAAGAGACCCAGTACTTC	CASRGEVQETQYF
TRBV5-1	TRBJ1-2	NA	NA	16	TGCGCCAGCAGCTTGGCCCCGGGACAAGACGTCTATGGCTACACCTTC	CASSLAPGQDVYGYTF
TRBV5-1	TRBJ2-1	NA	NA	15	TGCGCCAGCAGTTGGGACGGAAGCTCCTACAATGAGCAGTTCTTC	CASSWDGSSYNEQFF
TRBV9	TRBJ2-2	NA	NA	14	TGTGCCAGCAGCGTGACAGGGAACACCGGGGAGCTGTTTTTT	CASSVTGNTGELFF
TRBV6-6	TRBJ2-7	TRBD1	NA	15	TGTGCCAGCAGTTACCCGGACAGGGGGCAGTACGAGCAGTACTTC	CASSYPDRGQYEQYF
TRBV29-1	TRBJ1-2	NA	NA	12	TGCAGCGGAGTTCACCCTAACTATGGCTACACCTTC	CSGVHPNYGYTF
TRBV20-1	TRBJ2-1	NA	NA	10	TGCAGTGCTATTTTAAATGAGCAGTTCTTC	CSAILNEQFF
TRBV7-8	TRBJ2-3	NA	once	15	TGTGCCAGCAGCCGACTATCATCTAGCACAGATACGCAGTATTTT	CASSRLSSSTDTQYF